Listed below are T cell receptor beta chains from one sample, sequenced in a study of shared clonotypes between healthy human individuals. The data were produced by immunoSEQ multiplex PCR, yet TCRdb's version contains in-frame clones alone and is incomplete. The sample holds 2 million to 2.5 million clones, around 95% seen once. The sample taken for sequencing was naive CD4+ T cells sorted from blood. These receptors all come from a man younger than 35 in good health. Each CDR3 is given with its conserved first and last residue. D genes are given only for firm matches. Only part of the rows carry a size: once, few, many, or a class if the clone is expanded.

clone_size: NA
d_call: TRBD1
j_call: TRBJ2-1
v_call: TRBV19
cdr3_aa: CASSISGQGAVASYNEQFF
cdr3_nt: TGTGCCAGTAGTATATCCGGGCAGGGGGCCGTAGCCTCCTACAATGAGCAGTTCTTC

clone_size: NA
d_call: NA
j_call: TRBJ2-7
v_call: TRBV6-1
cdr3_aa: CASIPSGGPYEQYF
cdr3_nt: TGTGCCAGCATCCCCTCCGGCGGCCCCTACGAGCAGTACTTC

clone_size: NA
d_call: NA
j_call: TRBJ1-2
v_call: TRBV7-9
cdr3_aa: CASSLELGASSYGYTF
cdr3_nt: TGTGCCAGCAGCTTAGAGTTGGGGGCTAGTAGCTATGGCTACACCTTC

clone_size: NA
d_call: TRBD1
j_call: TRBJ2-5
v_call: TRBV27
cdr3_aa: CASSPGQGVGETQYF
cdr3_nt: TGTGCCAGCAGCCCGGGACAGGGTGTGGGAGAGACCCAGTACTTC

clone_size: NA
d_call: TRBD1
j_call: TRBJ2-7
v_call: TRBV6-1
cdr3_aa: CASSGRTGMTYEQYF
cdr3_nt: TGTGCCAGCAGTGGTCGGACAGGGATGACCTACGAGCAGTACTTC

clone_size: NA
d_call: NA
j_call: TRBJ2-2
v_call: TRBV12-5
cdr3_aa: CASSNTGELFF
cdr3_nt: TGTGCTAGTTCCAACACCGGGGAGCTGTTTTTT

clone_size: NA
d_call: NA
j_call: TRBJ1-1
v_call: TRBV5-6
cdr3_aa: CASSLIGTGNTEAFF
cdr3_nt: TGTGCCAGCAGCTTAATTGGGACGGGGAACACTGAAGCTTTCTTT

clone_size: NA
d_call: NA
j_call: TRBJ2-7
v_call: TRBV18
cdr3_aa: CASSPPGPDRHAYEQYF
cdr3_nt: TGTGCCAGCTCACCACCGGGACCGGACCGACATGCCTACGAGCAGTACTTC

clone_size: NA
d_call: NA
j_call: TRBJ2-3
v_call: TRBV5-4
cdr3_aa: CASSYAAPGQDTQYF
cdr3_nt: TGTGCCAGCAGCTACGCGGCTCCGGGGCAAGATACGCAGTATTTT

clone_size: NA
d_call: TRBD1
j_call: TRBJ2-7
v_call: TRBV5-1
cdr3_aa: CASSLAGQGSSYEQYF
cdr3_nt: TGCGCCAGCAGCTTGGCCGGACAGGGTTCCTCCTACGAGCAGTACTTC

clone_size: once
d_call: NA
j_call: TRBJ1-2
v_call: TRBV7-9
cdr3_aa: CASSPQGYGYTF
cdr3_nt: TGTGCCAGCAGCCCCCAGGGTTATGGCTACACCTTC

clone_size: NA
d_call: NA
j_call: TRBJ1-5
v_call: TRBV2
cdr3_aa: CASSRDAGAGSNQPQHF
cdr3_nt: TGTGCCAGCAGCCGGGACGCCGGAGCGGGTAGCAATCAGCCCCAGCATTTT

clone_size: NA
d_call: TRBD2
j_call: TRBJ2-7
v_call: TRBV30
cdr3_aa: CAWTPGLAGNLHGEQYF
cdr3_nt: TGTGCCTGGACCCCGGGACTAGCGGGGAACCTCCATGGGGAGCAGTACTTC

clone_size: NA
d_call: TRBD2
j_call: TRBJ2-3
v_call: TRBV30
cdr3_aa: CAWSAGLAGGPDTQYF
cdr3_nt: TGTGCCTGGAGTGCGGGACTAGCGGGAGGGCCAGATACGCAGTATTTT

clone_size: NA
d_call: NA
j_call: TRBJ1-4
v_call: TRBV10-3
cdr3_aa: CAISESPGAEKLFF
cdr3_nt: TGTGCCATCAGTGAGTCGCCCGGGGCTGAAAAACTGTTTTTT

clone_size: few
d_call: NA
j_call: TRBJ1-4
v_call: TRBV7-9
cdr3_aa: CATSASNEKLFF
cdr3_nt: TGTGCCACCTCAGCCTCCAATGAAAAACTGTTTTTT